This TCR beta chain was captured by sequencing in a study of vaccination and CD4 T cells after COVID-19. This clonotype was observed a handful of times. What it recognizes is unknown. The time point was: late sampling 161 to 241 days after vaccination in three convalescent patients. Treatment in this sample: approximately 10-day PBMC culture with coronavirus spike peptide pools or control peptides (ViraFEST assay). Oncomine TCR Beta short-read sequencing was applied to DNA from cultured CD4+ T cells. TCRdb re-derived calls from the PCR reads in MiXCR, one entry per CDR3 protein. The sample shows about 17,000 distinct CDR3 sequences, around 50% of them seen only once. Broader study findings: Median SARS-CoV-2-reactive clonotype numbers went up from roughly 21 to 40, but not significantly.

Germline-derived CDR1 and CDR2 are MNHEY and SVGAGI. V was trimmed by 0 bases and J by 0 bases, leaving 8 bases between them. The CDR3 is 15 amino acids. The TCR was taken from a human donor who had recovered from COVID-19. The specimen was CD4+ T cells from blood, cultured in vitro, collected about 7 months after SARS-CoV-2 vaccination. The rearrangement joins TRBV6-5 to TRBJ1-1; tentatively, D is TRBD1 (6 bases). The CDR3 reads CASSYSRDMNTEAFF. The CDR3 DNA sequence: TGTGCCAGCAGTTACTCTCGGGACATGAACACTGAAGCTTTCTTT.